These 16 T cell receptor beta chains came from one sample sequenced in a study of CD8 T cells in ankylosing spondylitis. Overall study results and limits: A TCR beta motif of seven or eight highly homologous variants appeared characteristic of ankylosing spondylitis blood.

These receptors have no identified antigens. TCRdb analysed the 5' RACE reads with MiXCR anew, one entry per CDR3 protein. The sample lists 400,000 to 450,000 distinct CDR3 sequences; approximately 17% were seen once. Sequenced material: blood, either unsorted or a sorted T cell fraction (not recorded which). These TCRs come from a male donor with ankylosing spondylitis.

This chain connects TRBV6-5 to TRBJ1-1; D is unclear. The V and J ends lost 3 bases and 0 bases respectively, with 11 bases between them. This CDR3 region has 15 residues. Germline CDR1 MNHEY, CDR2 SVGAGI. CDR3 protein: CASSYTDLMNTEAFF. The CDR3 nucleotides are TGTGCCAGCAGTTATACCGATTTAATGAACACTGAAGCTTTCTTT.

This chain links TRBV10-3 with TRBJ2-7; D unclear. From germline, CDR1 is ENHRY and CDR2 SYGVKD. The length of the CDR3 is 13 residues. V dropped 4 bases and J dropped 3 bases, with 10 bases sitting between them. This CDR3 reads CAISALMYYEQYF. CDR3 DNA sequence: TGTGCCATCAGTGCGCTGATGTACTACGAGCAGTACTTC.

The J gene is TRBJ1-1, the V gene TRBV20-1; no clear D. This CDR3 has 13 residues. Germline CDR1 DFQATT, CDR2 SNEGSKA (reference sequence). Trimming took 0 bases from V and 6 from J, leaving 11 bases between them. CDR3: CSARDLSDAEAFF. The CDR3 bases are TGCAGTGCTAGAGATCTGAGCGACGCTGAAGCTTTCTTT.

This clonotype was found a few times. The chain combines TRBV28 with TRBJ1-5; D perhaps matches TRBD1 (6 bases). This CDR3 is built from 18 residues. Trimming stripped 6 bases from V and 6 bases from J, with 27 bases between. Germline CDR1 and CDR2: MDHEN and SYDVKM. The CDR3 DNA sequence: TGTGCCAGCAGCCCCCCGATCTGGGACAAGGGCCTATTTCAGCCCCAGCATTTT. Amino acids: CASSPPIWDKGLFQPQHF.

V and J are TRBV6-5 and TRBJ2-5; D unresolved. The CDR3 spans 14 residues. Germline assignment: CDR1 MNHEY and CDR2 SVGAGI. Trimming pared 0 bases from V and 3 bases from J, leaving 8 bases between. The CDR3 coding sequence is TGTGCCAGCAGTTACTCGGGAACGGAAGAGACCCAGTACTTC. Its translation is CASSYSGTEETQYF.

The CDR3, as DNA: TGCAGTGCACCAGGGGAGTTTAGCACAGATACGCAGTATTTT. It codes for CSAPGEFSTDTQYF. The rearrangement joins TRBV20-1 to TRBJ2-3; a possible D gene is TRBD1 (6 bases). Germline CDR1 reads DFQATT; CDR2 reads SNEGSKA (reference sequence). This CDR3 has 14 amino acids. Trimming removed 6 bases at V and 0 bases at J, with 13 bases between.

This clonotype has more than one count but fewer than ten. This rearrangement joins TRBV10-3 to TRBJ1-4, with 7 bases fitting TRBD1. With 4 bases clipped from V and 8 bases from J, the junction kept 1 base outside the gene matches. Germline V CDR1 and CDR2: ENHRY, SYGVKD. This CDR3 is 12 amino acids long. CDR3 residues: CAISGQGEKLFF. CDR3 coding DNA: TGTGCCATCAGTGGACAGGGAGAAAAACTGTTTTTT.

This clonotype was observed a handful of times. The chain's CDR3 is CASSKRATSGTIFSYNEQFF. The DNA for the CDR3 is TGTGCCAGCAGCAAGCGGGCGACTAGCGGGACGATCTTCTCCTACAATGAGCAGTTCTTC. V usage is TRBV11-1 and J usage is TRBJ2-1, with 11 bases that match TRBD2. This CDR3 is built from 20 residues. CDR1 SGHAT and CDR2 FQDESV come from the germline V gene (reference sequence). V trimming: 5 bases; J trimming: 0 bases; junction bases outside the gene matches: 15.

This clonotype was seen a handful of times. This rearrangement joins TRBV2 to TRBJ2-1; maybe TRBD2 (6 bases). The CDR3 has 13 residues. V lost 4 bases to trimming and J lost 7 bases, with 11 bases between them. CDR1 and CDR2 (germline): SNHLY, FYNNEI. CDR3 loop: CASSVRRENEQFF. CDR3 DNA: TGTGCCAGCAGTGTCCGGAGGGAGAATGAGCAGTTCTTC.

This sequence joins TRBV6-1 and TRBJ1-5; 10 bases map to TRBD1. V gave up 6 bases and J gave up 7 bases; unmatched junction bases: 6. CDR1 is MNHNS, CDR2 SASEGT, per germline. The CDR3 loop spans 14 amino acids. CDR3 in amino acids: CASRGDRGGQPQHF. CDR3 DNA: TGTGCCAGCAGAGGGGACAGGGGAGGCCAGCCCCAGCATTTT.

This clonotype was counted ten times or more. A junction boundary mismatches the germline segment, possibly from a read error. The rearrangement joins TRBV18 to TRBJ1-5; 8 nucleotides align to TRBD1. This CDR3 is 15 amino acids long. Germline CDR1 KGHSH, CDR2 LQKENI. The CDR3 reads CASSPQGGSNQPQHF. Written as DNA, the CDR3 is TGTGCCAGCTCCCCACAGGGGGGCAGCAATCAGCCCCAGCATTTT.

This clonotype has just a few counts. V and J are TRBV20-1 and TRBJ2-3, with D unresolved. CDR3 length: 10 amino acids. With 6 bases removed from V and 2 bases from J, the gap between germline ends came to 3 bases. Per germline, CDR1 DFQATT and CDR2 SNEGSKA (reference sequence). CDR3 in amino acids: CSAHTDTQYF. The CDR3 DNA reads as TGCAGTGCGCACACAGATACGCAGTATTTT.

The gene calls are TRBV7-2 and TRBJ2-5, with D hard to call. The CDR3 contains 12 residues. The germline CDR1 and CDR2 sequences are SGHTA and FQGNSA. The germline V and J ends were trimmed by 0 bases and 5 bases, with 4 bases remaining between them. Written as DNA, the CDR3 is TGTGCCAGCAGCTTAGCGCGGGAGACCCAGTACTTC. It translates to CASSLARETQYF. Drawing the rest from reference TRBV7-2 and TRBJ2-5, the complete variable domain is GAGVSQSPSNKVTEKGKDVELRCDPISGHTALYWYRQSLGQGLEFLIYFQGNSAPDKSGLPSDRFSAERTGGSVSTLTIQRTQQEDSAVYLCASSLARETQYFGPGTRLLVL.

The chain couples TRBV15 to TRBJ2-5; D possibly corresponds to TRBD2 (7 bases). The CDR3 spans 15 residues. The ends were cut back, 1 base at V and 3 bases at J, with 12 bases in the middle. The germline gives CDR1 LNHNV, CDR2 YYDKDF (reference sequence). DNA for the CDR3: TGTGCCACCAGCAGAGGCGGGGGCCCAAAAGAGACCCAGTACTTC. Its protein product is CATSRGGGPKETQYF.

This clonotype was observed a handful of times. This chain uses TRBV20-1 with TRBJ2-1; 11 positions agree with TRBD2. V trimming: 5 bases; J trimming: 3 bases; junction bases outside the gene matches: 3. This CDR3 region has 14 residues. Germline V gives CDR1 DFQATT, CDR2 SNEGSKA (reference sequence). Here the CDR3 DNA reads TGCAGTGCTCCGGGACTAGCGGACTACAATGAGCAGTTCTTC. Its translation is CSAPGLADYNEQFF.

The gene calls are TRBV11-2 and TRBJ1-2; a possible D gene is TRBD1 (5 bases). Germline values: CDR1 SGHAT, CDR2 FQNNGV. The V gene lost 5 bases and the J gene lost 5 bases, with 24 bases spanning the gap. The CDR3 length is 17 residues. The CDR3 is CASSPGDFPSLIYGYTF. As DNA, the CDR3 is TGTGCCAGCAGCCCCGGGGACTTCCCATCCTTGATATATGGCTACACCTTC.